The T cell receptor (beta chain) under discussion was sequenced for a study of beta chain features in type 1 diabetes. V shed 4 bases and J shed 0 bases, with 17 bases lying between them. The CDR3 spans 16 residues. The germline CDR1 and CDR2 sequences are SGHNT and YYREEE (reference sequence). The authors reverse transcribed all of the isolated RNA, so sequencing captured expressed TCRB transcripts. The average output of naive, central memory and regulatory T cell samples was several million reads. Data came from immunoSEQ multiplex PCR; TCRdb stores just in-frame clones and leaves some out. The data hold 350,000 to 400,000 clones, with over 9.5% observed a single time. General study findings and limits: PCR, the amplification step, might favor shorter templates, equally in patients and controls. The naive, central memory and Treg TCRB repertoires looked more alike in patients than they did in healthy donors. People with Type 1 diabetes carried modestly yet significantly shorter TCRB CDR3s in all four CD4+ subsets.

The authors took one heparinised blood draw, averaging approximately 0.12 L, from each donor. Remarks on this clone: Its specificity is not known.

The V and J genes are TRBV5-4 and TRBJ2-7, with TRBD2 as a possible D gene (6 bases). The sequence derives from a woman aged 18 to 35 with type 1 diabetes. Sequencing used naive CD4+ T cells from blood. The CDR3 reads CASSQVNGGNSYEQYF. Here the CDR3 DNA reads TGTGCCAGCAGCCAAGTGAATGGAGGGAACTCCTACGAGCAGTACTTC.